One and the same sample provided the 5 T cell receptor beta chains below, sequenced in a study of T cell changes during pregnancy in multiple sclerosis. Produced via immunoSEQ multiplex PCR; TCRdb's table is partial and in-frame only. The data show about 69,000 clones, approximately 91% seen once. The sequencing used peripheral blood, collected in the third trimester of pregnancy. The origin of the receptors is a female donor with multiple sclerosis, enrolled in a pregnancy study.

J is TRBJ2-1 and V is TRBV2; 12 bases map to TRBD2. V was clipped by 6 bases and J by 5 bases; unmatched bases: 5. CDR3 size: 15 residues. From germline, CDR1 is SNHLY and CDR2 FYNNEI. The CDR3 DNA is TGTGCCAGCAGAAAATGGACTAGCGGGGACAATGAGCAGTTCTTC. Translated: CASRKWTSGDNEQFF.

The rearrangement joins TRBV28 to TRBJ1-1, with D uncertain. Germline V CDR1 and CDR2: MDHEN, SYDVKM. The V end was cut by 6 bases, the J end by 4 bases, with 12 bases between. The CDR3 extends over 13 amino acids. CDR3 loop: CASSPIIGTEAFF. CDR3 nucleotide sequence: TGTGCCAGCAGCCCCATTATCGGCACTGAAGCTTTCTTT.

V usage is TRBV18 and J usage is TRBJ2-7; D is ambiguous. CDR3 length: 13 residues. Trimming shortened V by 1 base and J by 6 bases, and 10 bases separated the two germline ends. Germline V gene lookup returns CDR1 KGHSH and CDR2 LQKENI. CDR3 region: CASSPRGAGEQYF. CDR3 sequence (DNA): TGTGCCAGCTCACCACGAGGAGCTGGCGAGCAGTACTTC.

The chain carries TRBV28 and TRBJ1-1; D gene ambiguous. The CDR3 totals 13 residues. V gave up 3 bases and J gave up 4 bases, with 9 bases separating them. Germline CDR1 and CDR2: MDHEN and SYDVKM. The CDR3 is CASSFGPGTEAFF. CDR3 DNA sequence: TGTGCCAGCAGTTTTGGTCCAGGCACTGAAGCTTTCTTT.

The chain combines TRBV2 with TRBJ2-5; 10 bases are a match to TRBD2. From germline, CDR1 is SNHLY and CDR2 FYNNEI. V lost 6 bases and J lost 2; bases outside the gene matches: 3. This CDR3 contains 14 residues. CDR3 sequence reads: CASRLAGAQETQYF. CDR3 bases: TGTGCCAGCAGGCTAGCGGGGGCTCAAGAGACCCAGTACTTC.